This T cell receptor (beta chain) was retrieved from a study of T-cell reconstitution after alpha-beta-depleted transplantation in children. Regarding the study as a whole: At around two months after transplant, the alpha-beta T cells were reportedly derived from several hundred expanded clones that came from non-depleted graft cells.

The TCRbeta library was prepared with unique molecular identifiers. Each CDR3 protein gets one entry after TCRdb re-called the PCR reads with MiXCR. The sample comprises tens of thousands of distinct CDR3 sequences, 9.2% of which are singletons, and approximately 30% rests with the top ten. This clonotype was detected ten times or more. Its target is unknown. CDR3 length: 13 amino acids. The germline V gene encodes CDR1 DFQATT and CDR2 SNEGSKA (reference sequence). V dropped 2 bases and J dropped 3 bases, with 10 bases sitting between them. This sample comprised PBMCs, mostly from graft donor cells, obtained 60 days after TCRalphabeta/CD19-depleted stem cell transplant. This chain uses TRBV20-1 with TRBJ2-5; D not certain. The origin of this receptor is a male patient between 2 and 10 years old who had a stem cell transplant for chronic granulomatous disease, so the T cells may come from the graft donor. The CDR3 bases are TGCAGTGCTAGATCTATCCAGAAAGAGACCCAGTACTTC. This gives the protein CSARSIQKETQYF.